These 27 T cell receptor beta chains came from one sample sequenced in a study of Graves' ophthalmopathy and Graves' hyperthyroidism. The authors amplified TCR beta CDR3 regions from RNA transcripts. First-round RT-PCR with HTBI primers preceded a second-round multiplex PCR. TCRdb re-called the multiplex PCR reads with MiXCR, one entry per CDR3 protein. The sample has about 170,000 distinct CDR3 sequences, 37% seen once. Input material: peripheral blood. All receptors come from a middle-aged woman with Graves' ophthalmopathy.

This clonotype was seen many times. The CDR3 nucleotides read TGTGCCAGTTCACGGGACATAGCTAACTATGGCTACACCTTC. Its translation: CASSRDIANYGYTF. This chain uses TRBV28 with TRBJ1-2; a weak D match, TRBD1 (6 bases). From germline, CDR1 is MDHEN and CDR2 SYDVKM. The CDR3 sequence is 14 residues long. Trimming pared 9 bases from V and 0 bases from J, leaving 14 bases between.

This clonotype was found many times. The rearrangement links TRBV27 to TRBJ2-2; possibly TRBD2 for D (6 bases). The CDR3 extends over 13 amino acids. Germline CDR1 is MNHEY and CDR2 is SMNVEV (reference sequence). Trimming took off 8 bases at V and 7 bases at J, with 14 bases between the two ends. CDR3 sequence: CASGRREGGELFF. The CDR3 bases are TGTGCCAGCGGGCGGCGGGAAGGCGGGGAGCTGTTTTTT.

This chain uses TRBV19 with TRBJ1-1, with D unclear. The germline V gene encodes CDR1 LNHDA and CDR2 SQIVND (reference sequence). The CDR3 spans 14 residues. V lost 2 bases and J lost 4, with 11 bases in between. CDR3 loop: CASSIRWDSTEAFF. The CDR3 DNA sequence: TGTGCCAGTAGTATAAGGTGGGATTCCACTGAAGCTTTCTTT. The full variable domain, completed using reference TRBV19 and TRBJ1-1, is DGGITQSPKYLFRKEGQNVTLSCEQNLNHDAMYWYRQDPGQGLRLIYYSQIVNDFQKGDIAEGYSVSREKKESFPLTVTSAQKNPTAFYLCASSIRWDSTEAFFGQGTRLTVV.

This clonotype was seen many times. In nucleotides, the CDR3 is TGTGCCAGCAGTTTAGAGGAGGATCAGCCCCAGCATTTT. Protein product: CASSLEEDQPQHF. This chain links TRBV12-3 or TRBV12-4 with TRBJ1-5; D unclear. The CDR3 is made up of 13 amino acids. Trimming took 1 base from V and 5 from J, leaving 6 bases between them.

V is TRBV12-5 and J is TRBJ1-5; unclear D gene. The V gene lost 5 bases and the J gene lost 3 bases, with 8 bases spanning the gap. The CDR3 is 13 amino acids. Germline CDR1 reads LGHNT; CDR2 reads FRNRAP. DNA for the CDR3: TGTGCTAGTGGTCGTGACGTCAATCAGCCCCAGCATTTT. Its protein product is CASGRDVNQPQHF. The variable domain in full, with the rest retrieved from reference TRBV12-5 and TRBJ1-5, is DARVTQTPRHKVTEMGQEVTMRCQPILGHNTVFWYRQTMMQGLELLAYFRNRAPLDDSGMPKDRFSAEMPDATLATLKIQPSEPRDSAVYFCASGRDVNQPQHFGDGTRLSIL.

This clonotype was seen repeatedly, ten times or more. The rearrangement links TRBV18 to TRBJ2-6; D remains unclear. The CDR3 loop spans 17 amino acids. Trimming left V 2 bases short and J 0 bases short, with 11 bases between. Germline V gives CDR1 KGHSH, CDR2 LQKENI. CDR3 sequence reads: CASSPGLYLSGANVLTF. The CDR3 coding sequence is TGTGCCAGCTCACCAGGGCTTTATCTCTCTGGGGCCAACGTCCTGACTTTC. Full variable domain (outside the CDR3, taken from reference TRBV18 and TRBJ2-6): NAGVMQNPRHLVRRRGQEARLRCSPMKGHSHVYWYRQLPEEGLKFMVYLQKENIIDESGMPKERFSAEFPKEGPSILRIQQVVRGDSAAYFCASSPGLYLSGANVLTFGAGSRLTVL.

This chain joins TRBV7-2 and TRBJ1-2, with 9 bases fitting TRBD1. J was trimmed by 8 bases and V by 7 bases; bases with no gene match: 11. This CDR3 spans 14 amino acids. CDR1 SGHTA and CDR2 FQGNSA come from the germline V gene. CDR3 residues: CASTPTGGAGGYTF. CDR3 DNA sequence: TGTGCCAGCACCCCAACAGGGGGCGCAGGGGGCTACACCTTC.

This clonotype was counted at least ten times. The chain combines TRBV2 with TRBJ2-7, with D perhaps being TRBD1 or TRBD2 (6 bases each). Trimming shortened V by 7 bases and J by 7 bases, and 11 bases separated the two germline ends. Germline V gene sequence: CDR1 SNHLY, CDR2 FYNNEI. This CDR3 has 11 amino acids. CDR3 bases: TGTGCCAGCACCCGGAGGGGGGAGCAGTACTTC. The encoded protein is CASTRRGEQYF.

This clonotype was observed a few times. The chain recombines TRBV12-3 or TRBV12-4 with TRBJ2-5; a possible D gene is TRBD2 (6 bases). V shed 6 bases and J shed 5 bases, with 16 bases lying between them. The length of the CDR3 is 14 residues. DNA of the CDR3: TGTGCCAGCAGCCCCGGGGGTGACCTGGAGACCCAGTACTTC. Its protein is CASSPGGDLETQYF.

This clonotype was seen a single time. The chain is built from TRBV11-2 and TRBJ2-7, with a possible D match to TRBD2 (6 bases). Per the germline V gene, CDR1 is SGHAT and CDR2 is FQNNGV. V lost 0 bases and J lost 1, with 10 bases in between. This CDR3 is 15 amino acids long. The CDR3 nucleotides read TGTGCCAGCAGCTTAGATAGCGGACCATCCTACGAGCAGTACTTC. Translation: CASSLDSGPSYEQYF.

The chain joins TRBV7-3 to TRBJ2-7; D not certain. In germline, CDR1 is SGHTA, CDR2 FQGTGA. The CDR3 totals 14 residues. V was clipped by 5 bases and J by 5 bases, with 16 bases between them. CDR3 region: CASSPGGAVHEQYF. CDR3 bases: TGTGCCAGCAGCCCAGGCGGTGCCGTACACGAGCAGTACTTC.

This clonotype was counted ten times or more. The rearrangement joins TRBV6-1 to TRBJ1-1; the D is unclear. The germline V gene has CDR1 MNHNS and CDR2 SASEGT. With 4 bases removed from V and 3 bases from J, the gap between germline ends came to 9 bases. The CDR3 length is 13 residues. The CDR3 protein is CASSVTRDTEAFF. The CDR3 DNA is TGTGCCAGCAGTGTTACCCGGGACACTGAAGCTTTCTTT.

This clonotype has a count of ten or more. This chain uses TRBV9 with TRBJ1-2, with TRBD1 as a possible D gene (6 bases). This CDR3 has 16 residues. Germline V gene lookup returns CDR1 SGDLS and CDR2 YYNGEE. The V end lost 0 bases, the J end lost 5 bases, and 17 bases lay between the germline ends. The CDR3 loop is CASSVDPSGEKYGYTF. CDR3 DNA: TGTGCCAGCAGCGTAGATCCCTCAGGGGAGAAGTATGGCTACACCTTC.

The V call is TRBV25-1, the J call TRBJ1-1; D unresolved. The CDR3 extends over 15 amino acids. The germline V gene has CDR1 MGHDK and CDR2 SYGVNS. The V gene lost 6 bases and the J gene lost 1 base, with 15 bases spanning the gap. CDR3 amino acids: CASSASTSGNTEAFF. The CDR3 coding sequence is TGTGCCAGCAGCGCCTCAACCTCAGGGAACACTGAAGCTTTCTTT.

CDR3 DNA: TGTGCCAGCAGTGAAGTCGGTACAGGGCGGGCTGGGGCCAACGTCCTGACTTTC. This codes for CASSEVGTGRAGANVLTF. The V gene is TRBV6-1, the J gene TRBJ2-6; D is perhaps TRBD1 (6 bases). The CDR3 covers 18 residues. Trimming cost V 1 base and J 2 bases, with 15 bases left between them. CDR1 and CDR2 from the germline V gene are MNHNS and SASEGT.

The chain combines TRBV6-1 with TRBJ2-2; D is perhaps TRBD1 (6 bases). Germline assignment: CDR1 MNHNS and CDR2 SASEGT. This CDR3 comprises 15 residues. V lost 6 bases to trimming and J lost 2 bases, with 13 bases between them. The CDR3 is CASRTGLLNTGELFF. The CDR3, as DNA: TGTGCCAGCAGGACAGGCCTACTAAACACCGGGGAGCTGTTTTTT.

J is TRBJ1-2 and V is TRBV6-1, with a weak D call TRBD1 (6 bases). Germline V gives CDR1 MNHNS, CDR2 SASEGT. V was clipped by 5 bases and J by 8 bases, with 12 bases between them. The CDR3 is made up of 12 amino acids. The CDR3 loop reads CASSTGSGGYTF. DNA for the CDR3: TGTGCCAGCAGTACAGGGAGTGGAGGCTACACCTTC.

The chain has TRBV5-1 and TRBJ1-3, with D uncertain. Germline CDR1 SGHRS, CDR2 YFSETQ. Between the trimmed V and J ends, which lost 0 bases and 0 bases, there was a span of 7 bases. There are 15 residues in the CDR3. CDR3 in amino acids: CASSLDGLSGNTIYF. DNA of the CDR3: TGCGCCAGCAGCTTGGACGGACTCTCTGGAAACACCATATATTTT.

This clonotype was seen a handful of times. The chain employs TRBV5-1 and TRBJ2-7; D is unclear. Germline values: CDR1 SGHRS, CDR2 YFSETQ. The length of the CDR3 is 12 residues. Trimming left V 5 bases short and J 6 bases short, with 12 bases between. In nucleotides, the CDR3 is TGCGCCAGCAGACTCGGACCAGGCGAGCAGTACTTC. Translated: CASRLGPGEQYF.

This clonotype occurred many times. This chain joins TRBV28 and TRBJ1-3, with TRBD1 matching 9 bases. V lost 6 bases and J lost 3; bases outside the gene matches: 6. CDR3 length equals 15 residues. The germline V gene has CDR1 MDHEN and CDR2 SYDVKM. The CDR3: CASRRQGDIGNTIYF. DNA of the CDR3: TGTGCCAGCAGAAGACAGGGGGATATTGGAAACACCATATATTTT.

The genes are TRBV6-1 and TRBJ2-7, with 8 bases fitting TRBD2. This CDR3 is 15 amino acids long. CDR1 is MNHNS and CDR2 is SASEGT in the germline V gene. V was pared by 6 bases and J by 0 bases, with 7 bases of the junction left unmatched. The CDR3 protein is CASRAESGSSYEQYF. In nucleotides, the CDR3 is TGTGCCAGCAGGGCGGAGAGCGGGAGCTCCTACGAGCAGTACTTC.

This clonotype was observed many times. The CDR3 bases are TGTGCCAGCAGTTCCGGACAGGGGGGGCTCCTCGGCTACACCTTC. Residues: CASSSGQGGLLGYTF. The chain employs TRBV27 and TRBJ1-2, with TRBD1 matching over 10 bases. From germline, CDR1 is MNHEY and CDR2 SMNVEV (reference sequence). This CDR3 spans 15 amino acids. The J segment lost 8 bases and the V segment lost 4 bases, leaving 10 bases of the junction unmatched.

This clonotype was detected ten times or more. The chain carries TRBV5-5 and TRBJ2-7; 7 positions match TRBD1. J lost 0 bases, V lost 0 bases, and 6 bases had no gene match. The CDR3 runs 16 residues. Per germline, CDR1 SGHKS and CDR2 YYEKEE (reference sequence). The CDR3 region is CASSLEGTESSYEQYF. The CDR3 region has the DNA TGTGCCAGCAGCTTGGAGGGGACAGAGAGCTCCTACGAGCAGTACTTC. Looking up the rest from reference TRBV5-5 and TRBJ2-7 gives the full variable domain: DAGVTQSPTHLIKTRGQQVTLRCSPISGHKSVSWYQQVLGQGPQFIFQYYEKEERGRGNFPDRFSARQFPNYSSELNVNALLLGDSALYLCASSLEGTESSYEQYFGPGTRLTVT.

The chain recombines TRBV28 with TRBJ1-1; maybe TRBD1 (6 bases). V shed 5 bases and J shed 4 bases, with 11 bases lying between them. Germline V gene lookup returns CDR1 MDHEN and CDR2 SYDVKM. The CDR3 spans 13 residues. CDR3 nucleotides: TGTGCCAGCAGTCCTAACAGGGTCACTGAAGCTTTCTTT. The encoded protein is CASSPNRVTEAFF.

This clonotype was seen many times. The chain couples TRBV30 to TRBJ1-1; D is unresolved. Trimming removed 1 base at V and 2 bases at J, with 8 bases between. The germline gives CDR1 GTSNPN, CDR2 SVGIG (reference sequence). The CDR3 extends over 13 amino acids. The CDR3 nucleotides are TGTGCCTGGAGTGAATCCCTAAACACTGAAGCTTTCTTT. Its translation: CAWSESLNTEAFF.

The rearrangement uses TRBV4-2 and TRBJ2-5; no firm D call. This CDR3 spans 15 amino acids. Trimming removed 1 base at V and 1 base at J, with 10 bases between. The V gene's germline CDR1 is LGHNA and CDR2 YNFKEQ. CDR3 sequence reads: CASSQVGWGQETQYF. The CDR3 nucleotides read TGTGCCAGCAGCCAAGTTGGGTGGGGCCAAGAGACCCAGTACTTC.

This clonotype has ten or more counts. V is TRBV5-1 and J is TRBJ1-1; TRBD1 might be the D (6 bases). This CDR3 has 15 amino acids. Trimming took 0 bases from V and 1 from J, leaving 10 bases between them. The V gene's germline CDR1 is SGHRS and CDR2 YFSETQ. The CDR3 here is CASSLDGRGNTEAFF. The CDR3 DNA reads as TGCGCCAGCAGCTTGGACGGCAGGGGGAACACTGAAGCTTTCTTT.